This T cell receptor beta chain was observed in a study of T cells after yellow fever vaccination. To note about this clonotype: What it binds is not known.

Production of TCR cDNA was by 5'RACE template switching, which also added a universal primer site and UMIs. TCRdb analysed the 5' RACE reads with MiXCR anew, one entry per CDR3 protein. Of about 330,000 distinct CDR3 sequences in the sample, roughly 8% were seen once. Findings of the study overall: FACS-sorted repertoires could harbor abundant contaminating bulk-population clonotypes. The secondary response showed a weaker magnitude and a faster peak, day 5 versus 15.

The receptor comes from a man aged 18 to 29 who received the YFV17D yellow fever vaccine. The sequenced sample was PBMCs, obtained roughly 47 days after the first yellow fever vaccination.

Written as DNA, the CDR3 is TGTGCCAGCAGTTTATCGGCGGGCCGGGGCTACGAGCAGTACTTC. It yields the protein CASSLSAGRGYEQYF. The genes are TRBV27 and TRBJ2-7; possible D gene TRBD2, 5 bases. Deletions cut 0 bases from V and 3 bases from J, with 12 bases between. The CDR3 is made up of 15 amino acids. Per germline, CDR1 MNHEY and CDR2 SMNVEV (reference sequence).